The present T cell receptor beta chain was sequenced within a study of preoperative IRX-2 immunotherapy in early breast cancer (dated 2019 in TCRdb). CDR1 LGHNA and CDR2 YNFKEQ are derived from the germline V gene. The CDR3 numbers 12 residues from cysteine through phenylalanine. Kept here is only the CDR3 DNA, which spans 36 bases and is read in frame from base 1. The label giving this sample's treatment or condition can be read as: preoperative locoregional IRX-2 cytokine immunotherapy. The samples were obtained from a phase Ib study in which preoperative, locoregional IRX-2 cytokine immunotherapy intended to prime immune responses was tested. The donors were early-stage breast cancer patients who were given IRX-2 prior to surgery. As to this clone: The antigen it binds to is not known. No base quality information exists; no much larger clone differs at one position.

Library construction relied on the immunoSEQ multiplex PCR assay. The clones in this table, taken by TCRdb from immuneACCESS, are in-frame only. Not every clone is retained; where verified, under half of the shortfall comes from an unresolved V gene, and the cause of the rest is unknown. This sample comprises around 35,000 clones, roughly 96% of them detected only once. Under 8% of the sample lies in the top ten. The chain employs TRBV4-2 and TRBJ2-5, with TRBD1 identical over 8 junction bases. The DNA matches TRBJ2-7 better at its end, which makes the J call doubtful. Sampling was done from a patient treated with IRX-2 immunotherapy. The receptor comes from a human donor with breast cancer. The CDR3 corresponds to CASSPTGGEQYF. The sequenced DNA is TGTGCCAGCAGCCCTACAGGGGGCGAGCAGTACTTC.